Below are 22 T cell receptor beta chains sequenced from a single sample in a study of blood T cell repertoires in COVID-19. Sequencing was performed with immunoSEQ multiplex PCR; in TCRdb, only in-frame clones are kept and a portion is missing. The profile shows 200,000 to 250,000 clones, roughly 84% of them singletons. Sequencing used PBMCs or T cells enriched from blood (not recorded which). The origin of the receptors is a woman between 35 and 50 years old who had recovered from COVID-19.

A single count supports this clone. The chain employs TRBV7-8 and TRBJ1-1; D remains ambiguous. The CDR3 spans 15 residues. Germline V CDR1 and CDR2: SGHVS, FQNEAQ. Trimming left V 1 base short and J 1 base short, with 10 bases between. For the CDR3, the DNA is TGTGCCAGCAGCTTAGGCCCCTCGAGGAACACTGAAGCTTTCTTT. As protein: CASSLGPSRNTEAFF.

The chain carries TRBV30 and TRBJ2-7, with 7 bases fitting TRBD1. The V segment lost 1 base and the J segment 1 base; nucleotides outside the gene matches: 1. This CDR3 is built from 13 residues. The V gene's germline CDR1 is GTSNPN and CDR2 SVGIG (reference sequence). The CDR3 is CAWSGDSSYEQYV. For the CDR3, the DNA is TGTGCCTGGAGTGGGGACAGTTCCTACGAGCAGTACGTC.

The CDR3 DNA sequence: TGTGCCAGCAGCGCTCTTGTACATTTAACAGATACGCAGTATTTT. Translating gives CASSALVHLTDTQYF. The J gene is TRBJ2-3, the V gene TRBV9, with D unclear. This CDR3 has 15 amino acids. Germline V gene data show CDR1 as SGDLS and CDR2 as YYNGEE. V dropped 3 bases and J dropped 3 bases, with 14 bases sitting between them.

This chain uses TRBV10-3 with TRBJ2-2; maybe TRBD1 (6 bases). The CDR3 length is 15 residues. The germline gives CDR1 ENHRY, CDR2 SYGVKD. V was clipped by 2 bases and J by 2 bases, with 9 bases between them. The CDR3 loop reads CAISETDRNTGELFF. CDR3 nucleotides: TGTGCCATCAGTGAGACGGACAGAAACACCGGGGAGCTGTTTTTT.

This clone was detected only a few times. The chain carries TRBV11-3 and TRBJ1-3; 7 bases are a match to TRBD1. The CDR3 runs to 16 residues. CDR1 is SGHNT and CDR2 is YENEEA in the germline V gene. Trimming took 5 bases from V and 2 from J; bases not matched to a gene: 9. CDR3 nucleotides: TGTGCCAGCAGCGCCTGGGACAGCGCCACTGGAAACACCATATATTTT. This translates into CASSAWDSATGNTIYF. The variable domain in full, with the rest retrieved from reference TRBV11-3 and TRBJ1-3, is EAGVVQSPRYKIIEKKQPVAFWCNPISGHNTLYWYLQNLGQGPELLIRYENEEAVDDSQLPKDRFSAERLKGVDSTLKIQPAELGDSAVYLCASSAWDSATGNTIYFGEGSWLTVV.

The gene calls are TRBV6-5 and TRBJ2-7; 8 bases agree with TRBD2. The CDR3 loop spans 14 amino acids. Germline values: CDR1 MNHEY, CDR2 SVGAGI. Unmatched junction bases numbered 7, after V lost 2 bases and J lost 7 bases. CDR3 residues: CASSYGSGVREQYV. The CDR3 nucleotides are TGTGCCAGCAGTTACGGTAGCGGGGTAAGGGAGCAGTACGTC.

This sequence joins TRBV5-1 and TRBJ2-3; D perhaps matches TRBD2 (5 bases). The CDR3 is made up of 14 amino acids. The V gene's germline CDR1 is SGHRS and CDR2 YFSETQ. V was clipped by 2 bases and J by 2 bases, with 9 bases between them. This CDR3 reads CASSFGGLTDTQYF. CDR3 coding DNA: TGCGCCAGCAGCTTTGGCGGGCTCACAGATACGCAGTATTTT.

This clone was seen a few times. CDR3 sequence (DNA): TGTGCCAGCAGCTTACCCCCGGGAGGTGCGAACACCGGGGAGCTGTTTTTT. As protein: CASSLPPGGANTGELFF. This sequence joins TRBV7-2 and TRBJ2-2; 7 nucleotides match TRBD2. V dropped 2 bases and J dropped 0; count of bases not matched to a gene: 6. Germline CDR1 reads SGHTA; CDR2 reads FQGNSA. This CDR3 region has 17 residues.

The rearrangement uses TRBV21-1 and TRBJ2-1; the table's D call TRBD2 went unverified against the DNA. TRBV21-1 is noted as a pseudogene. This CDR3 region has 17 residues. The CDR3 sequence is CASGAGAAAGPYNEQFF. The CDR3 region has the DNA TGTGCCAGCGGAGCGGGAGCTGCTGCGGGCCCCTACAATGAGCAGTTCTTC.

The V gene is TRBV6-5, the J gene TRBJ1-2, with a tentative D call TRBD1 (6 bases). The V gene's germline CDR1 is MNHEY and CDR2 SVGAGI. The CDR3 runs 14 residues. Trimming left V 0 bases short and J 2 bases short, with 7 bases between. The CDR3 is CASSYSRGNYGYTF. The CDR3 bases are TGTGCCAGCAGTTACTCGAGGGGGAACTATGGCTACACCTTC.

This chain connects TRBV19 to TRBJ1-1; possibly TRBD1 for D (6 bases). The V and J ends lost 7 bases and 6 bases respectively, with 18 bases between them. Germline V gene sequence: CDR1 LNHDA, CDR2 SQIVND (reference sequence). The CDR3 covers 14 residues. The CDR3 nucleotides read TGTGCCAGTACCAAAGGGGGGGTCGACCCTGAAGCTTTCTTT. This codes for CASTKGGVDPEAFF. The full variable domain, rest sourced from reference TRBV19 and TRBJ1-1, is DGGITQSPKYLFRKEGQNVTLSCEQNLNHDAMYWYRQDPGQGLRLIYYSQIVNDFQKGDIAEGYSVSREKKESFPLTVTSAQKNPTAFYLCASTKGGVDPEAFFGQGTRLTVV.

V gene TRBV28 combines with J gene TRBJ2-3; TRBD2 agrees at 7 bases. Germline values: CDR1 MDHEN, CDR2 SYDVKM. The CDR3 is made up of 15 amino acids. V lost 2 bases to trimming and J lost 3 bases; unmatched junction nucleotides: 5. The CDR3 here is CASSLEAGTTDTQYF. The CDR3, as DNA: TGTGCCAGCAGTTTAGAAGCGGGAACAACAGATACGCAGTATTTT.

The CDR3 DNA reads as TGTGCCAGCAGCTTCGGACAGGGGAGGAGGACCATATATTTT. Protein sequence: CASSFGQGRRTIYF. The chain couples TRBV3-1 (or the pseudogene TRBV3-2) to TRBJ1-3; 9 bases line up with TRBD1. Germline V CDR1 and CDR2: LGHDT, YNNKEL (reference sequence). This CDR3 is built from 14 residues. Trimming took 5 bases from V and 10 from J; bases not matched to a gene: 9.

This chain connects TRBV10-2 to TRBJ2-5; D possibly corresponds to TRBD1 (6 bases). Per germline, CDR1 WSHSY and CDR2 SAAADI. This CDR3 region has 14 residues. V gave up 6 bases and J gave up 1 base, with 12 bases separating them. DNA of the CDR3: TGCGCCAGCAGACAGGGTGGGCCCCAAGAGACCCAGTACTTC. This encodes CASRQGGPQETQYF.

The V and J genes are TRBV2 and TRBJ2-3, with 7 bases fitting TRBD2. Germline-derived CDR1 and CDR2 are SNHLY and FYNNEI. The trim removed 1 base at V and 2 bases at J, leaving 3 bases unmatched. The CDR3 length is 15 residues. CDR3 protein: CASSEDLAATDTQYF. The CDR3 nucleotides are TGTGCCAGCAGTGAAGACCTAGCGGCCACAGATACGCAGTATTTT.

The chain carries TRBV5-4 and TRBJ2-1; 11 positions match TRBD2. The junction had 7 bases not matched to a gene; V was cut back by 1 base and J by 7 bases. From germline, CDR1 is SGHNT and CDR2 YYREEE (reference sequence). The length of the CDR3 is 16 residues. CDR3: CASSLLLAGGWNEQFF. CDR3 sequence (DNA): TGTGCCAGCAGCTTGCTGCTAGCGGGAGGATGGAATGAGCAGTTCTTC.

The chain recombines TRBV5-6 with TRBJ2-5, with D unclear. There are 15 residues in the CDR3. The germline V gene has CDR1 SGHDT and CDR2 YYEEEE. Trimming left V 1 base short and J 3 bases short, with 13 bases between. This CDR3 is CASSLTPSREETQYF. Written as DNA, the CDR3 is TGTGCCAGCAGCTTGACGCCATCCCGGGAAGAGACCCAGTACTTC. The full variable domain, with the rest looked up from reference TRBV5-6 and TRBJ2-5, is DAGVTQSPTHLIKTRGQQVTLRCSPKSGHDTVSWYQQALGQGPQFIFQYYEEEERQRGNFPDRFSGHQFPNYSSELNVNALLLGDSALYLCASSLTPSREETQYFGPGTRLLVL.

This chain connects TRBV19 to TRBJ1-6; 12 positions agree with TRBD1. Trimming took 5 bases from V and 10 from J; bases not matched to a gene: 9. The CDR3 loop spans 16 amino acids. Per germline, CDR1 LNHDA and CDR2 SQIVND (reference sequence). CDR3 bases: TGTGCCAGTAGTCCGCGGGACAGGGGGCTGGAGTCACCCCTCCACTTT. Amino acids: CASSPRDRGLESPLHF.

The rearrangement links TRBV11-2 to TRBJ2-3, with TRBD2 matching 10 bases. This CDR3 is 17 amino acids long. J lost 4 bases, V lost 1 base, and 8 bases had no gene match. Germline V CDR1 and CDR2: SGHAT, FQNNGV. CDR3 protein: CASSLGVGTSVSDTQYF. CDR3 sequence (DNA): TGTGCCAGCAGCTTAGGTGTGGGGACTAGCGTGTCAGATACGCAGTATTTT.

The J gene is TRBJ2-1, the V gene TRBV6-6; D call uncertain. CDR3 size: 12 residues. The germline V gene encodes CDR1 MNHNY and CDR2 SVGAGI (reference sequence). V gave up 0 bases and J gave up 14 bases, with 11 bases separating them. The CDR3 loop reads CASSYSSGDEFF. In DNA, the CDR3 is TGTGCCAGCAGTTACTCTTCCGGAGATGAGTTCTTC.

The chain is built from TRBV4-3 and TRBJ2-3; D ambiguous. V dropped 1 base and J dropped 6 bases, with 8 bases sitting between them. There are 13 residues in the CDR3. Germline V gene lookup returns CDR1 LGHNA and CDR2 YSLEER. The CDR3 region is CASSQALIDTQYF. CDR3 bases: TGCGCCAGCAGCCAAGCCCTTATTGATACGCAGTATTTT.

The V gene is TRBV5-1, the J gene TRBJ2-7; D uncertain. The CDR3 sequence is 13 residues long. The germline V gene encodes CDR1 SGHRS and CDR2 YFSETQ. Trimming shortened V by 4 bases and J by 2 bases, and 10 bases separated the two germline ends. This CDR3 reads CASSHPAPYEQYV. In DNA form, the CDR3 reads TGCGCCAGCAGCCACCCCGCGCCCTACGAGCAGTACGTC.